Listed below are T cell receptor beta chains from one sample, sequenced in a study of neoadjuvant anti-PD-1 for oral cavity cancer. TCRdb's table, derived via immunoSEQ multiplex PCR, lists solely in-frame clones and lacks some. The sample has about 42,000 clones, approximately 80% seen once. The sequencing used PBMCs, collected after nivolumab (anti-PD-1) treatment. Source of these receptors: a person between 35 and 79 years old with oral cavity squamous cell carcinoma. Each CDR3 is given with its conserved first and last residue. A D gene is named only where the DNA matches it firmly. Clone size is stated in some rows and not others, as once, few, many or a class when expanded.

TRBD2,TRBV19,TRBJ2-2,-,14,TGTGCCAGTAGCGGGGGGGCCTCCACCGGGGAGCTGTTTTTT,CASSGGASTGELFF
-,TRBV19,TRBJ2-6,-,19,TGTGCCAGTAGTATAGATCCGCCCGGGATTATCTCTGGGGCCAACGTCCTGACTTTC,CASSIDPPGIISGANVLTF
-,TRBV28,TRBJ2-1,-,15,TGTGCCAGCAGTGGGGACATCCTCATGTTTTTGCGGCAGTTCTTC,CASSGDILMFLRQFF
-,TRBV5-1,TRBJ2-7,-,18,TGCGCCAGCAGCTTGAGGGTAAGGACAGTCCAATCCTCCTACGAGCAGTACTTC,CASSLRVRTVQSSYEQYF
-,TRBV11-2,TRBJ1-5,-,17,TGTGCCAGCAGCCCCAATTCAGGACAGATTAGCAATCAGCCCCAGCATTTT,CASSPNSGQISNQPQHF
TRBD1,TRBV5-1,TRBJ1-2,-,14,TGCGCCAGCAGCTCCTATGCGACAGGGGATGGCTACACCTTC,CASSSYATGDGYTF
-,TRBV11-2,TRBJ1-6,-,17,TGTGCCAGCAGTCCTCAGAAAAGGGACTTCTATAATTCACCCCTCCACTTT,CASSPQKRDFYNSPLHF
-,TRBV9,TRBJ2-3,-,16,TGTGCCAGCAGCGTAGGGCAGGGCCGGAGAACAGATACGCAGTATTTT,CASSVGQGRRTDTQYF
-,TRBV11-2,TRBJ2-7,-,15,TGTGCCAGCAGCTTACTTAAGAGGTTGATCTACGAGCAGTACTTC,CASSLLKRLIYEQYF
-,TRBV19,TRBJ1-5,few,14,TGTGCCAGTAGTATAACAGGGCCCAATCAGCCCCAGCATTTT,CASSITGPNQPQHF
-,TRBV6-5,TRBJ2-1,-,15,TGTGCCAGCAGTAGCAGGGAAGGAGCCTACAATGAGCAGTTCTTC,CASSSREGAYNEQFF
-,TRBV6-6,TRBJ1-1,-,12,TGTGCCAGCGGCCCGGGCTACACTGAAGCTTTCTTT,CASGPGYTEAFF
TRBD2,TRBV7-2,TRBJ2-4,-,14,TGTGCCAGCAGGGCTGGGGGGGACAAAAACATTCAGTACTTC,CASRAGGDKNIQYF
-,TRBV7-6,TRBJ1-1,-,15,TGTGCCAGCCGGGGTGGGGGACGGGGTGCCACTGAAGCTTTCTTT,CASRGGGRGATEAFF
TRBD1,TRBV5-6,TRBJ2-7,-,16,TGTGCCAGCAGCTCCGTGAGGGGACAGAGCTTCTACGAGCAGTACTTC,CASSSVRGQSFYEQYF
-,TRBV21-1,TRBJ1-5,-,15,TGTGCCAGCAGCAAAGGAGAGGGTAGCAATCAGCCCCAGCATTTT,CASSKGEGSNQPQHF
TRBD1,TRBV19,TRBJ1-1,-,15,TGTGCCAGTAGTATAGGGGTCGACAGGGGCTCTGAAGCTTTCTTT,CASSIGVDRGSEAFF
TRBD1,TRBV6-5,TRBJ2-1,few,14,TGTGCCAGCAGGACCGGGACAGCATACAATGAGCAGTTCTTC,CASRTGTAYNEQFF
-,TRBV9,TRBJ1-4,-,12,TGTGCCAGCAGCGAAGGGGGTGAAAAACTGTTTTTT,CASSEGGEKLFF
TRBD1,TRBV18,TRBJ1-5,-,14,TGTGCCAGCTCACCACAGGGGGCAGGTCAGCCCCAGCATTTT,CASSPQGAGQPQHF
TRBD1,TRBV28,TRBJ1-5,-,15,TGTGCCAGCAGACTACAGGGGGCAAAAAATCAGCCCCAGCATTTT,CASRLQGAKNQPQHF
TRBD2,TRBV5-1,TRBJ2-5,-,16,TGCGCCAGCAGCTCCCGACTAGCGGGGGAGCAAGAGACCCAGTACTTC,CASSSRLAGEQETQYF
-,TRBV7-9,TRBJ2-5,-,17,TGTGCCAGCAGCTCCCCCACGGGGAGGCAGCTAGGGGGGACCCAGTACTTC,CASSSPTGRQLGGTQYF
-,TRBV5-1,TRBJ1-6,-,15,TGCGCCAGCAGTCAGTCCCCAGGGTATCAGTCAGCCCTCCACTTT,CASSQSPGYQSALHF
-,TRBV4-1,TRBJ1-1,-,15,TGCGCCAGCAGCCAATCGCGGCAGTCGAACACTGAAGCTTTCTTT,CASSQSRQSNTEAFF
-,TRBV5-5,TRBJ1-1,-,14,TGTGCCAGCAGTTCGAGAAACATGAACACTGAAGCTTTCTTT,CASSSRNMNTEAFF
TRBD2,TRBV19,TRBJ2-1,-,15,TGTGCCAGTAGAGGGCTAGCGGGAGACTACAATGAGCAGTTCTTC,CASRGLAGDYNEQFF
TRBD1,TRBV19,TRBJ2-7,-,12,TGTGCCAGTAGCGACAGGGCGGACGAGCAGTACTTC,CASSDRADEQYF
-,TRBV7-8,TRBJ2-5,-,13,TGTGCCAGCAGCTTTGGGCGGGAAGGGACCCAGTACTTC,CASSFGREGTQYF
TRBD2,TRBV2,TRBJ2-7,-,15,TGTGCCAGCAGTGAAGGTCTAGCGGCTACCTACGAGCAGTACTTC,CASSEGLAATYEQYF
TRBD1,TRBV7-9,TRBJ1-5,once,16,TGTGCCAGCAGCACCGACAGGGGGATGTTGGATCAGCCCCAGCATTTT,CASSTDRGMLDQPQHF
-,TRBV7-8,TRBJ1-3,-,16,TGTGCCAGCAGTTTTAGTCGGGGGGCTTCTGGAAACACCATATATTTT,CASSFSRGASGNTIYF
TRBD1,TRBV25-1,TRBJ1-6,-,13,TGTGCCAGCAGAACAGGGGGCGCAAAGAAGCTCCACTTT,CASRTGGAKKLHF
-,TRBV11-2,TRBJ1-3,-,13,TGTGCCAGCAGCCCATTCTATGGAAACACCATATATTTT,CASSPFYGNTIYF
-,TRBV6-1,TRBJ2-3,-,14,TGTGCCAGCAGCCTTACAGGGCGGACAGATACGCAGTATTTT,CASSLTGRTDTQYF
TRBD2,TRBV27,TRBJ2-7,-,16,TGTGCCAGCAGTTTTAAGTTTGGGAGGGGTTCCTACGAGCAGTACTTC,CASSFKFGRGSYEQYF
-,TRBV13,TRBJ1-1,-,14,TGTGCCAGCAGGCGGTTGGGGGGCCCACCTGAAGCTTTCTTT,CASRRLGGPPEAFF
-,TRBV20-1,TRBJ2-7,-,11,TGCAGTGCGGAAGACAGGAGCGAGCAGTACTTC,CSAEDRSEQYF
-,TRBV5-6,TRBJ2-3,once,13,TGTGCCAGCACCCAGTGGGCCTCATATACGCAGTATTTT,CASTQWASYTQYF
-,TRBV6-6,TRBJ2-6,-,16,TGTGCCGTGGGGGGCCGCGAGGCCGCGGGGGCCAACGTCCTGACTTTC,CAVGGREAAGANVLTF